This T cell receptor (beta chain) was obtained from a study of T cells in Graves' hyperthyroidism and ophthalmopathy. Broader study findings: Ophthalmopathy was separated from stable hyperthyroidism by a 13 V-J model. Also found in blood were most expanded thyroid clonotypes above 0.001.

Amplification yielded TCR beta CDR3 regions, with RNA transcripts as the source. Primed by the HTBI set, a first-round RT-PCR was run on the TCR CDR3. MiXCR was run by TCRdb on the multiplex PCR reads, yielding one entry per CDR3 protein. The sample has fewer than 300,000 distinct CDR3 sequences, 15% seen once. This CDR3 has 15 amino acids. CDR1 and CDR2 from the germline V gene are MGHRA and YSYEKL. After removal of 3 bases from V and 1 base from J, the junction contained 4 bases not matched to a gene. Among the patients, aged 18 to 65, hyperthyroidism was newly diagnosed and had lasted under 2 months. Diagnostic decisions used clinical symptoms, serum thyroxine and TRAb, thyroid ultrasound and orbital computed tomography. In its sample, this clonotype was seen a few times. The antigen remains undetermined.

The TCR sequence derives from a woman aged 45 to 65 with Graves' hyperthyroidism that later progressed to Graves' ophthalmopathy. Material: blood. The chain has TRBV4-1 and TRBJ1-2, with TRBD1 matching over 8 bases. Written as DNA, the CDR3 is TGCGCCAGCAGCCATGGGACAGGCCTTAACTATGGCTACACCTTC. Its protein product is CASSHGTGLNYGYTF.